This is a list of T cell receptor beta chains from one sample in a study of blood T cell repertoires in COVID-19. TCRdb's copy holds only in-frame clones and misses some; the assay was immunoSEQ multiplex PCR. The repertoire holds some 230,000 clones, with about four fifths as singletons. Sequenced material: PBMCs or T cells enriched from blood (not recorded which). The receptor source for this set is a woman aged 40 to 49 with acute COVID-19. The CDR3 runs from the conserved cysteine through the conserved F or W. Fields, in order: J gene, clone size, D gene, V gene, CDR3 DNA, CDR3 protein. D genes are given only for firm matches. Size tells how often a clone was seen (once, few, many) or the class of an expanded clone, and some rows leave it out.

>TRBJ1-3|.|.|TRBV11-1
TGTGCCAGCAAAGGAGATCCTGGAAACACCATATATTTT
CASKGDPGNTIYF
>TRBJ2-7|.|TRBD1|TRBV4-2
TGTGCCAGCAGCCAAGATTCAGGGGGTAATGGCTATTACGAGCAGTACTTC
CASSQDSGGNGYYEQYF
>TRBJ1-2|.|TRBD1|TRBV27
TGTGCCAGCAGTACCGATTACAGGGGCCAGGGCTACACCTTC
CASSTDYRGQGYTF
>TRBJ2-1|.|TRBD2|TRBV5-3
TGTGCCAGAAGCTTGCTAGCGGGAGGCTCCTACAATGAGCAGTTCTTC
CARSLLAGGSYNEQFF
>TRBJ1-1|few|TRBD1|TRBV24-1
TGTGCCACCAGTGATCCACCGGACAGGGGTCCTATGAACACTGAAGCTTTCTTT
CATSDPPDRGPMNTEAFF
>TRBJ1-1|few|.|TRBV3-1/TRBV3-2
TGTGCCAGCAGCCCACGATCTCGGGGGGGAAACACTGAAGCTTTCTTT
CASSPRSRGGNTEAFF
>TRBJ1-2|.|.|TRBV15
TGTGCCACCAGCGCACGGACAGCCGTCTATGGCTACACCTTC
CATSARTAVYGYTF
>TRBJ2-6|.|TRBD1|TRBV5-4
TGTGCCAGCAGCCGACCGACGGGACAGGGCCAAGGAGGGGCCAACGTCCTGACTTTC
CASSRPTGQGQGGANVLTF
>TRBJ2-7|once|.|TRBV14
TGTGCCAGCAGCCGTAGGATCGGGTACGAGCAGTACTTC
CASSRRIGYEQYF
>TRBJ2-5|.|.|TRBV2
TGTGCCAGCAGTGTACGACAGATCAATCAAGAGACCCAGTACTTC
CASSVRQINQETQYF
>TRBJ2-1|.|TRBD1|TRBV5-1
TGCGCCAGCAGCTTGTTCGGACAGGGGTACAATGAGCAGTTCTTC
CASSLFGQGYNEQFF
>TRBJ2-3|once|.|TRBV11-2
TGTGCCAGCAGCTTAGATAGGGGGGGCGGTAATACGCAGTATTTT
CASSLDRGGGNTQYF
>TRBJ2-2|.|TRBD1|TRBV29-1
TGCAGCGCTCTGGGGCAGGGGGCCACCGGGGAGCTGTTTTTT
CSALGQGATGELFF
>TRBJ1-1|few|.|TRBV7-2
TGTGCCAGCAGCTTACCGAGGGCAGGAAACACTGAAGCTTTCTTT
CASSLPRAGNTEAFF
>TRBJ1-1|.|TRBD1|TRBV2
TGTGCCAGAGAGGGGGGACAGGGCAACACTGAAGCTTTCTTT
CAREGGQGNTEAFF
>TRBJ2-3|.|TRBD2|TRBV4-3
TGCGCCAGCAGCCAAGAAGGAGGTAGCGGGGTATATACGCAGTATTTT
CASSQEGGSGVYTQYF
>TRBJ1-6|.|.|TRBV9
TGTGCCAGCAGCGTAGCGGAGGGAAATTCACCCCTCCACTTT
CASSVAEGNSPLHF
>TRBJ2-1|.|TRBD2|TRBV5-1
TGCGCCAGCAGCCTTAGGACTAGCGGAGGGAATGAGCAGTTCTTC
CASSLRTSGGNEQFF
>TRBJ2-3|.|.|TRBV14
TGTGCCAGCAGCCCGGGGTCCTTTAGCACAGATACGCAGTATTTT
CASSPGSFSTDTQYF
>TRBJ2-5|.|.|TRBV2
TGTGCCAGCAGTCCAGGTGGTGTAGGGACCCAGTACTTC
CASSPGGVGTQYF
>TRBJ2-7|.|TRBD1|TRBV28
TGTGCCAGCAGTGAGGGGGCGACCGAGCAGTACTTC
CASSEGATEQYF
>TRBJ2-2|.|TRBD2|TRBV5-5
TGTGCCAGCAGCTTGCGGACTAGCGGTTCTGACACCGGGGAGCTGTTTTTT
CASSLRTSGSDTGELFF
>TRBJ1-4|few|TRBD1|TRBV27
TGTGCCAGCGGAAAGACAGGGACTAATGAAAAACTGTTTTTT
CASGKTGTNEKLFF
>TRBJ1-2|.|.|TRBV9
TGTGCCAGCAGCCTATCCAACTATGGCTACACCTTC
CASSLSNYGYTF
>TRBJ1-5|.|.|TRBV4-2
TGTGCCAGCAGCCAACAGGGTAGGAGCAATCAGCCCCAGCATTTT
CASSQQGRSNQPQHF
>TRBJ1-6|.|.|TRBV7-3
TGTGCCAGCAGCGCGACCGGGACACCGAATTCACCCCTCCACTTT
CASSATGTPNSPLHF
>TRBJ1-1|once|.|TRBV14
TGTGCCAGCAGTACACAACGGAACACTGAAGCTTTCTTT
CASSTQRNTEAFF
>TRBJ1-2|once|.|TRBV10-3
TGTGCCATCAGTGACACACAAAACTATGGCTACACCTTC
CAISDTQNYGYTF
>TRBJ2-5|.|.|TRBV30
TGTGCCTGGAGTGCTAGGATGCAAGAGACCCAGTACTTC
CAWSARMQETQYF
>TRBJ2-5|.|TRBD1|TRBV6-5
TGTGCCAGCAGCCGGGACAGGGCCTCCGAGACCCAGTACTTC
CASSRDRASETQYF
>TRBJ2-7|.|.|TRBV19
TGTGCCAGTAGCCATCCCTCGCGGAACCCCTACGAGCAGTACTTC
CASSHPSRNPYEQYF
>TRBJ2-1|.|TRBD2|TRBV7-2
TGTGCCAGCAGCTTAGTTACTAGCGGGGGCCCCGAGCAGTTCTTC
CASSLVTSGGPEQFF
>TRBJ1-5|.|.|TRBV30
TGTGCCTGGACCAAAGGGGGGGGCGGTCAGCCCCAGCATTTT
CAWTKGGGGQPQHF
>TRBJ1-5|.|.|TRBV27
TGTGCCAGCAGTTTATTCGGCAATCAGCCCCAGCATTTT
CASSLFGNQPQHF
>TRBJ1-6|.|TRBD1|TRBV6-2/TRBV6-3
TGTGCCAGCAGTGCGCCCGGGACAGGCCCTAATTCACCCCTCCACTTT
CASSAPGTGPNSPLHF
>TRBJ1-2|.|.|TRBV11-2
TGTGCCAGCAGCTTAGTGGGGAGGGGAACCTATGGCTACACCTTC
CASSLVGRGTYGYTF
>TRBJ1-5|once|TRBD1|TRBV18
TGTGCCAGCACACCGGGACAGGGGGGGAAGCCCCAGCATTTT
CASTPGQGGKPQHF
>TRBJ2-7|.|.|TRBV4-3
TGCGCCAGCAGCCAAGTAGCCCCTCCATTGAGTGGCGAGCAGTACTTC
CASSQVAPPLSGEQYF
>TRBJ2-1|.|TRBD2|TRBV6-4
TGTGCCAGCAGTGACCGGGGGACTAGCGGCTACAATGAGCAGTTCTTC
CASSDRGTSGYNEQFF
>TRBJ1-1|.|.|TRBV19
TGTGCCAGTAGTGACTCCCGGGGGGCGAACACTGAAGCTTTCTTT
CASSDSRGANTEAFF
>TRBJ1-1|few|TRBD1|TRBV18
TGTGCCAGCTCACCACCTCAAATAGGGACAGGGCTCGGCACTGAAGCTTTCTTT
CASSPPQIGTGLGTEAFF
>TRBJ1-5|once|.|TRBV4-1
TGCGCCAGCAGCCAGAGAGGCCACGACAGGAACAATCAGCCCCAGCATTTT
CASSQRGHDRNNQPQHF
>TRBJ1-1|.|.|TRBV6-1
TGTGCCAGCAGTGAAGCGGGGGGTTCGACTGAAGCTTTCTTT
CASSEAGGSTEAFF
>TRBJ1-5|.|.|TRBV7-8
TGTGCCAGCAGCTTAGGTGAGGGAATACAGCCCCAGCATTTT
CASSLGEGIQPQHF
>TRBJ2-7|.|.|TRBV15
TGTGCCACCAGCAGAGATTTCGGGTACGAGCAGTACTTC
CATSRDFGYEQYF
>TRBJ2-3|.|.|TRBV11-2
TGTGCCAGCAGCTTAGTCGAGGGTACGATGGGGGATACGCAGTATTTT
CASSLVEGTMGDTQYF
>TRBJ2-1|.|TRBD2|TRBV5-1
TGCGCCAGCAGCCCCTCGAGAGCGGGAGTCTACAATGAGCAGTTCTTC
CASSPSRAGVYNEQFF
>TRBJ2-6|.|.|TRBV14
TGTGCCAGCAGCCACCCGAAGGGGGGGGCCCGAATCTCTGGGGCCAACGTCCTGACTTTC
CASSHPKGGARISGANVLTF
>TRBJ1-6|.|TRBD1|TRBV27
TGTGCCAGCAGGCTCTCCGAGTTTATAACCGGGACAGGGCATAATTCACCCCTCCACTTT
CASRLSEFITGTGHNSPLHF
>TRBJ2-3|.|.|TRBV15
TGTGCCACCAGCAGAGCGGGAACAGATACGCAGTATTTT
CATSRAGTDTQYF
>TRBJ2-7|few|TRBD1|TRBV11-2
TGTGCCAGCACCCCTCAGGGGACAGGGGACTACGAGCAGTACTTC
CASTPQGTGDYEQYF
>TRBJ2-1|.|.|TRBV7-9
TGTGCCAGCAGCTTAGATTGGATGACAGAGCGTGAGCAGTTCTTC
CASSLDWMTEREQFF